These T cell receptor beta chains were read from a single sample in a study of blood T cell repertoires in COVID-19. Profiling relied on immunoSEQ multiplex PCR, and the TCRdb table lists in-frame clones only, not all of them. This sample has roughly 200,000 clones; more than 70% occur once, and the top ten carry roughly 18%. Sequenced sample: peripheral blood. These TCRs come from a person aged 65-85 years with COVID-19, enrolled during active disease. Each CDR3 is given with its conserved first and last residue. The D gene is left open where the match is weak. The size field is filled for only some rows; it gives once, few, many or a size class.

d_call j_call v_call clone_size cdr3_aa cdr3_nt
TRBD1 TRBJ1-3 TRBV3-1/TRBV3-2 NA CASSPRGRDREDTIYF TGTGCCAGCAGCCCTCGTGGGAGGGACAGGGAGGACACCATATATTTT
NA TRBJ2-7 TRBV29-1 once CSVEVNTYEQYF TGCAGCGTTGAGGTCAACACCTACGAGCAGTACTTC
NA TRBJ2-7 TRBV11-2 few CASSGRGKDEQYF TGTGCCAGCAGCGGGCGGGGAAAGGATGAGCAGTACTTC
NA TRBJ2-2 TRBV10-2 many CASRQHTGELFF TGCGCCAGCAGACAGCACACCGGGGAGCTGTTTTTT
TRBD2 TRBJ2-4 TRBV6-5 NA CASSWTSGSQNIQYF TGTGCCAGCAGTTGGACTAGCGGGAGCCAAAACATTCAGTACTTC
TRBD1 TRBJ2-7 TRBV2 NA CASRWTGTYEQYF TGTGCCAGCAGGTGGACAGGCACCTACGAGCAGTACTTC
NA TRBJ2-3 TRBV6-5 NA CASRPRGADTQYF TGTGCCAGCAGGCCCAGGGGTGCAGATACGCAGTATTTT
NA TRBJ1-6 TRBV3-1/TRBV3-2 NA CASSQTFRVDSPLHF TGTGCCAGCAGCCAAACGTTCAGGGTTGATTCACCCCTCCACTTT
TRBD2 TRBJ2-1 TRBV6-5 NA CASSLAGAYNEQFF TGTGCCAGCAGTTTGGCGGGAGCCTACAATGAGCAGTTCTTC
TRBD2 TRBJ2-3 TRBV3-1/TRBV3-2 NA CASSQRLAGGTDTQYF TGTGCCAGCAGCCAGCGACTAGCGGGGGGAACAGATACGCAGTATTTT
NA TRBJ2-1 TRBV30 once CAWSVRRVANEQFF TGTGCCTGGAGTGTACGCAGGGTGGCCAATGAGCAGTTCTTC
NA TRBJ2-2 TRBV7-6 few CASSFERTGELFF TGTGCCAGCAGCTTCGAACGGACCGGGGAGCTGTTTTTT
TRBD1 TRBJ1-2 TRBV2 NA CASSVKAGWQGAFTF TGTGCCAGCAGTGTAAAGGCTGGGTGGCAGGGGGCGTTCACCTTC
NA TRBJ1-2 TRBV7-9 NA CASSLQGKNGYTF TGTGCCAGCAGCTTACAGGGGAAGAATGGCTACACCTTC
TRBD1 TRBJ2-1 TRBV11-2 NA CASSLPKRTGGEWGEQFF TGTGCCAGCAGCTTGCCAAAGCGAACAGGGGGCGAGTGGGGTGAGCAGTTCTTC
NA TRBJ1-1 TRBV29-1 few CSVVVTRNTEAFF TGCAGCGTTGTTGTGACAAGGAACACTGAAGCTTTCTTT
NA TRBJ1-1 TRBV23-1 NA CASSQRDQQGSTEAFF TGCGCCAGCAGTCAAAGGGATCAACAGGGCTCCACTGAAGCTTTCTTT
TRBD2 TRBJ2-1 TRBV7-9 NA CASSLGPLAGGGSYNEQFF TGTGCCAGCAGCTTAGGACCGCTAGCGGGAGGCGGCTCCTACAATGAGCAGTTCTTC
NA TRBJ1-1 TRBV6-5 NA CASSYSVQAIGTEAFF TGTGCCAGCAGTTACTCGGTACAGGCCATAGGAACTGAAGCTTTCTTT
NA TRBJ1-6 TRBV30 NA CAWTGTSRNSPLHF TGTGCCTGGACAGGAACCTCACGGAATTCACCCCTCCACTTT
NA TRBJ2-1 TRBV30 once CAWGATYNEQFF TGTGCCTGGGGAGCCACCTACAATGAGCAGTTCTTC
TRBD2 TRBJ2-4 TRBV3-1/TRBV3-2 NA CASSQFGGAKNIQYF TGTGCCAGCAGCCAATTCGGGGGGGCCAAAAACATTCAGTACTTC
NA TRBJ2-7 TRBV27 once CASSLSGVGGRVGSWEQYF TGTGCCAGCAGTTTATCCGGGGTCGGTGGTAGGGTGGGCTCCTGGGAGCAGTACTTC